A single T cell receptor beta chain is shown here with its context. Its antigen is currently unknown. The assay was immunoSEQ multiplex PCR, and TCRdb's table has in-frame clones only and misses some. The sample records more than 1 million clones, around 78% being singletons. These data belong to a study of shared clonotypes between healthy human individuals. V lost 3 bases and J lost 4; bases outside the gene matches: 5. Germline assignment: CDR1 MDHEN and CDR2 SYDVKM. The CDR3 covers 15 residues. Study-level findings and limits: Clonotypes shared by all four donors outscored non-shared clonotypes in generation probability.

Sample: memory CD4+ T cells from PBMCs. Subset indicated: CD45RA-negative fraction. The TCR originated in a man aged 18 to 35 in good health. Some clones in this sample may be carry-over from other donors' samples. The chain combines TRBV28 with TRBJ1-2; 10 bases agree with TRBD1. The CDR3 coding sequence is TGTGCCAGCAGTTTTGGGGACAGGGGCTCCTATGGCTACACCTTC. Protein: CASSFGDRGSYGYTF.